The 24 T cell receptor beta chains below were found in one sample sequenced in a study of OX40 agonist ivuxolimab in advanced cancers. The repertoire was sequenced with immunoSEQ multiplex PCR; TCRdb's copy has only in-frame clones and lacks some. The sample shows tens of thousands of clones, roughly 84% of them seen only once. Sequenced material: CD4+ or CD8+ T cells sorted from blood, taken in a trial of the OX40 agonist ivuxolimab. These receptors all stem from an adult with an advanced solid tumor such as melanoma, head and neck, liver or kidney cancer.

The chain recombines TRBV11-2 with TRBJ2-1; D is perhaps TRBD2 (6 bases). Per germline, CDR1 SGHAT and CDR2 FQNNGV. Trimming took 5 bases from V and 9 from J, leaving 17 bases between them. This CDR3 contains 14 residues. The CDR3 DNA sequence: TGTGCCAGCAGCCCAAGGAGGGTAGGGGTTGAGCAGTTCTTC. This encodes CASSPRRVGVEQFF.

The count of this clone is one. The chain recombines TRBV7-9 with TRBJ2-2; D is ambiguous. The ends were cut back, 3 bases at V and 12 bases at J, with 14 bases in the middle. This CDR3 contains 13 residues. Germline V lookup: CDR1 SEHNR, CDR2 FQNEAQ (reference sequence). CDR3 in DNA: TGTGCCAGCAGCTTGATCTCCCAGAGTAAGCTGTTTTTT. Encoded protein: CASSLISQSKLFF.

The rearrangement joins TRBV18 to TRBJ1-3; D is unclear. This CDR3 has 16 amino acids. From germline, CDR1 is KGHSH and CDR2 LQKENI. V was trimmed by 2 bases and J by 0 bases, leaving 11 bases between them. CDR3 sequence: CASSPSMRISGNTIYF. CDR3 nucleotides: TGTGCCAGCTCACCAAGTATGCGTATCTCTGGAAACACCATATATTTT.

In nucleotides, the CDR3 is TGTGCCAGTAGTTTAGCGAGTAGCACAGATACGCAGTATTTT. This gives the protein CASSLASSTDTQYF. The V call is TRBV19, the J call TRBJ2-3; tentatively, D is TRBD2 (5 bases). CDR3 length equals 14 residues. Germline assignment: CDR1 LNHDA and CDR2 SQIVND (reference sequence). V dropped 5 bases and J dropped 0 bases, with 9 bases sitting between them.

This clone was detected a few times. The chain has TRBV28 and TRBJ1-3; D not resolved. This CDR3 is 15 amino acids long. Trimming shortened V by 4 bases and J by 0 bases, and 10 bases separated the two germline ends. The V gene's germline CDR1 is MDHEN and CDR2 SYDVKM. This chain's CDR3 is CASSSRPSSGNTIYF. The CDR3 bases are TGTGCCAGCAGTTCCCGCCCGAGCTCTGGAAACACCATATATTTT.

The chain links TRBV6-6 to TRBJ2-1; tentatively, D is TRBD1 (6 bases). The germline V and J ends were trimmed by 8 bases and 8 bases, with 25 bases remaining between them. The CDR3 has 16 residues. The germline V gene has CDR1 MNHNY and CDR2 SVGAGI (reference sequence). The CDR3 sequence: CASGTAVGVGADEQFF. DNA for the CDR3: TGTGCCAGCGGTACGGCGGTCGGGGTGGGGGCGGATGAGCAGTTCTTC.

V gene TRBV7-7 combines with J gene TRBJ2-2; TRBD1 is a possible D gene (6 bases). CDR3 size: 16 residues. The ends were cut back, 1 base at V and 1 base at J, with 10 bases in the middle. Germline CDR1 reads SSHAT; CDR2 reads FNYEAQ (reference sequence). The CDR3 DNA reads TGTGCCAGCAGCTTAGGGTCGACAGGGAACACCGGGGAGCTGTTTTTT. It is translated as CASSLGSTGNTGELFF.

DNA of the CDR3: TGTGCCAGCAGCCAGGGCCTTAAAGCAGGGGCCAACGTCCTGACTTTC. The encoded protein is CASSQGLKAGANVLTF. The gene calls are TRBV2 and TRBJ2-6; D is perhaps TRBD1 (5 bases). The CDR3 spans 16 residues. Germline V gene sequence: CDR1 SNHLY, CDR2 FYNNEI. V dropped 6 bases and J dropped 4 bases, with 16 bases sitting between them. Full variable domain (remainder filled in from reference TRBV2 and TRBJ2-6): EPEVTQTPSHQVTQMGQEVILRCVPISNHLYFYWYRQILGQKVEFLVSFYNNEISEKSEIFDDQFSVERPDGSNFTLKIRSTKLEDSAMYFCASSQGLKAGANVLTFGAGSRLTVL.

The rearrangement joins TRBV5-4 to TRBJ2-2; D ambiguous. This CDR3 comprises 12 residues. V was pared by 1 base and J by 5 bases, with 3 bases between. Germline CDR1 reads SGHNT; CDR2 reads YYREEE (reference sequence). This CDR3 is CASSLSTGELFF. The DNA for the CDR3 is TGTGCCAGCAGCTTGTCTACCGGGGAGCTGTTTTTT.

The chain joins TRBV11-2 to TRBJ1-5; tentatively, D is TRBD1 (5 bases). Trimming removed 6 bases at V and 0 bases at J, with 18 bases between. Germline values: CDR1 SGHAT, CDR2 FQNNGV. This CDR3 has 17 amino acids. The CDR3 DNA reads TGTGCCAGCAGTTACTCAGGGAACCCAAATAGCAATCAGCCCCAGCATTTT. This gives the protein CASSYSGNPNSNQPQHF.

This clone came up once. The chain carries TRBV5-1 and TRBJ2-3; 9 bases are shared with TRBD2. CDR1 and CDR2 from the germline V gene are SGHRS and YFSETQ. The CDR3 has 16 residues. Trimming removed 1 base from V and 3 bases from J; junction bases left unmatched: 6. The chain's CDR3 is CASSLRFSGSTDTQYF. For the CDR3, the DNA is TGCGCCAGCAGCTTGAGGTTTAGCGGGAGTACAGATACGCAGTATTTT.

V and J are TRBV9 and TRBJ2-3; D not certain. There are 16 residues in the CDR3. Germline values: CDR1 SGDLS, CDR2 YYNGEE. With 0 bases removed from V and 0 bases from J, the gap between germline ends came to 11 bases. For the CDR3, the DNA is TGTGCCAGCAGCGTAGGTCCTGTCGCTAGCACAGATACGCAGTATTTT. As protein: CASSVGPVASTDTQYF.

The chain is built from TRBV9 and TRBJ2-5, with a weak D call TRBD2 (5 bases). The length of the CDR3 is 16 residues. V lost 0 bases to trimming and J lost 2 bases, with 14 bases between them. Germline V CDR1 and CDR2: SGDLS, YYNGEE. The CDR3 bases are TGTGCCAGCAGCGTAGGCGTAGGGAGCGGACAAGAGACCCAGTACTTC. Protein: CASSVGVGSGQETQYF.

A few counts support this clone. CDR3 in DNA: TGTGCCAGTAGTATTGGACAGGGGGCGCTTGATGGCTACACCTTC. Translation gives CASSIGQGALDGYTF. The genes are TRBV19 and TRBJ1-2, with 11 bases identical to TRBD1. With 3 bases clipped from V and 6 bases from J, the junction kept 6 bases outside the gene matches. The length of the CDR3 is 15 residues. CDR1 LNHDA and CDR2 SQIVND come from the germline V gene (reference sequence). Full variable domain (missing parts from reference TRBV19 and TRBJ1-2): DGGITQSPKYLFRKEGQNVTLSCEQNLNHDAMYWYRQDPGQGLRLIYYSQIVNDFQKGDIAEGYSVSREKKESFPLTVTSAQKNPTAFYLCASSIGQGALDGYTFGSGTRLTVV.

The chain recombines TRBV7-9 with TRBJ2-5, with 8 bases matching TRBD1. V lost 1 base to trimming and J lost 1 base; unmatched junction nucleotides: 8. The CDR3 extends over 17 amino acids. Germline CDR1 SEHNR, CDR2 FQNEAQ (reference sequence). The CDR3 loop is CASSLGGPGGPQETQYF. For the CDR3, the DNA is TGTGCCAGCAGCTTAGGGGGGCCAGGGGGCCCCCAAGAGACCCAGTACTTC.

The table lists this clone with a few counts. This chain connects TRBV7-9 to TRBJ1-6; no clear D gene. V lost 0 bases and J 9 bases, leaving 6 bases between the germline ends. Germline V CDR1 and CDR2: SEHNR, FQNEAQ (reference sequence). This CDR3 comprises 13 residues. The CDR3 here is CASSLAEGSPLHF. The CDR3 DNA reads as TGTGCCAGCAGCTTAGCTGAAGGTTCACCCCTCCACTTT.

The chain employs TRBV13 and TRBJ2-2, with D tentatively TRBD1 (6 bases). The CDR3 is made up of 15 amino acids. With 6 bases removed from V and 0 bases from J, the gap between germline ends came to 11 bases. CDR1 PRHDT and CDR2 FYEKMQ come from the germline V gene (reference sequence). The CDR3 here is CASRRTVANTGELFF. CDR3 coding DNA: TGTGCCAGCAGGAGGACAGTAGCGAACACCGGGGAGCTGTTTTTT. The variable domain in full, with the rest retrieved from reference TRBV13 and TRBJ2-2, is AAGVIQSPRHLIKEKRETATLKCYPIPRHDTVYWYQQGPGQDPQFLISFYEKMQSDKGSIPDRFSAQQFSDYHSELNMSSLELGDSALYFCASRRTVANTGELFFGEGSRLTVL.

This chain uses TRBV5-5 with TRBJ2-7; D gene ambiguous. V was trimmed by 4 bases and J by 0 bases, leaving 11 bases between them. Germline V lookup: CDR1 SGHKS, CDR2 YYEKEE (reference sequence). This CDR3 is built from 14 residues. CDR3 DNA sequence: TGTGCCAGCAGCCTTGAGACGGTCTCCTACGAGCAGTACTTC. This codes for CASSLETVSYEQYF.

This clone was observed once. For the CDR3, the DNA is TGTGCCAGCAGCAAACAGGGGGCCAGAACAGATACGCAGTATTTT. Protein: CASSKQGARTDTQYF. The chain links TRBV7-3 to TRBJ2-3, with 9 bases fitting TRBD1. Germline-derived CDR1 and CDR2 are SGHTA and FQGTGA. With V trimmed by 5 bases and J by 3 bases, 6 bases remained unmatched. The CDR3 is 15 amino acids.

The V gene is TRBV19, the J gene TRBJ2-7; 10 bases are a match to TRBD2. The germline CDR1 and CDR2 sequences are LNHDA and SQIVND (reference sequence). Germline trimming cut 6 bases from V and 2 bases from J; bases unmatched to any gene: 13. The CDR3 contains 17 residues. The CDR3 coding sequence is TGTGCCAGTAGGAGGTCTAGCGGGAGAGGTCCGGCCTACGAGCAGTACTTC. Its translation: CASRRSSGRGPAYEQYF.

This clone was observed a single time. The V call is TRBV6-6, the J call TRBJ1-2; TRBD1 matches at 7 bases. The CDR3 extends over 14 amino acids. With 5 bases clipped from V and 4 bases from J, the junction kept 7 bases outside the gene matches. Germline values: CDR1 MNHNY, CDR2 SVGAGI (reference sequence). The chain's CDR3 is CASSLETGSYGYTF. The CDR3 DNA reads TGTGCCAGCAGTCTCGAGACAGGGTCCTATGGCTACACCTTC.

J is TRBJ2-7 and V is TRBV7-2, with a tentative D call TRBD1 (6 bases). With 4 bases removed from V and 3 bases from J, the gap between germline ends came to 13 bases. Germline V gene data show CDR1 as SGHTA and CDR2 as FQGNSA. The CDR3 sequence is 14 residues long. CDR3 protein: CASSYRDTSYEQYF. For the CDR3, the DNA is TGTGCCAGCAGCTACCGGGACACCAGCTACGAGCAGTACTTC.

The rearrangement uses TRBV7-2 and TRBJ2-1, with D unresolved. CDR1 is SGHTA, CDR2 FQGNSA, per germline. This CDR3 contains 15 residues. Trimming left V 5 bases short and J 0 bases short, with 11 bases between. The CDR3 nucleotides are TGTGCCAGCAGCCCTCGGGCGAGCTCCTACAATGAGCAGTTCTTC. Amino acids: CASSPRASSYNEQFF.

The J gene is TRBJ1-2, the V gene TRBV6-1; tentative D call: TRBD1 (6 bases). This CDR3 contains 14 residues. Germline V lookup: CDR1 MNHNS, CDR2 SASEGT. Trimming shortened V by 0 bases and J by 7 bases, and 12 bases separated the two germline ends. The CDR3 region is CASSEAGGARGYTF. Here the CDR3 DNA reads TGTGCCAGCAGTGAAGCGGGGGGGGCGCGTGGCTACACCTTC.